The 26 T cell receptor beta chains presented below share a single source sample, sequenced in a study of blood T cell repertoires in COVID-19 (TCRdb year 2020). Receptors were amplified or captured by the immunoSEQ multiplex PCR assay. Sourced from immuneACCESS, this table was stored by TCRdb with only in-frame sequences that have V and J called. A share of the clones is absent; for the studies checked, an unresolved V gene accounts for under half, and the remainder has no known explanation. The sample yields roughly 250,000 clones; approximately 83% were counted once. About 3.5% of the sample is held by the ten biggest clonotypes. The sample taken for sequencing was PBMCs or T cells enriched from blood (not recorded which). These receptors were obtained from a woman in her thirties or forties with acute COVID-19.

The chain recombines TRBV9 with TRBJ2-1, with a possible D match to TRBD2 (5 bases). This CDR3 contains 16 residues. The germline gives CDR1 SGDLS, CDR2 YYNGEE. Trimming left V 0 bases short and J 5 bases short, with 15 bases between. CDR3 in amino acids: CASSVGLLRVNNEQFF. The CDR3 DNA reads TGTGCCAGCAGCGTAGGGCTTTTGCGGGTCAACAATGAGCAGTTCTTC.

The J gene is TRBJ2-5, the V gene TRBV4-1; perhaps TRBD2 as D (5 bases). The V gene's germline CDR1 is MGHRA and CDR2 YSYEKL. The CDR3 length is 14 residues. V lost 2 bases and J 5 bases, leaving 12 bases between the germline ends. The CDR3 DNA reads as TGCGCCAGCAGCCAAAGGGCGGGCGGGGAGACCCAGTACTTC. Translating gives CASSQRAGGETQYF.

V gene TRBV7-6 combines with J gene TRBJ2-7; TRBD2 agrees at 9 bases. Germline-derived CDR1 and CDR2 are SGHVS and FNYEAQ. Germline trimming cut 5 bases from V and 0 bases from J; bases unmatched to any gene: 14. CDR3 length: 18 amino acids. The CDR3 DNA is TGTGCCAGCAGCCCCCTAGCGGGAACCTCCTGGGGCTCCTACGAGCAGTACTTC. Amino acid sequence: CASSPLAGTSWGSYEQYF.

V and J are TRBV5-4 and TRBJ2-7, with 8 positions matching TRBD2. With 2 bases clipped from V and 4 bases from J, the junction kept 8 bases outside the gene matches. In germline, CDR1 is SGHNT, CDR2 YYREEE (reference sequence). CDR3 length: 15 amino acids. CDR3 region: CASSFGVAGPYEQYF. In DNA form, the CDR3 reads TGTGCCAGCAGCTTTGGAGTAGCGGGACCTTACGAGCAGTACTTC.

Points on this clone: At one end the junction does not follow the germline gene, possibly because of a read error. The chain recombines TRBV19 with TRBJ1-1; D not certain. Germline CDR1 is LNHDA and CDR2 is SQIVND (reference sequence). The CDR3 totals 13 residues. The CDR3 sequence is CASNIGDNTEAFF. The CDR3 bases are TGTGCCAGTAATATAGGCGATAACACTGAAGCTTTCTTT. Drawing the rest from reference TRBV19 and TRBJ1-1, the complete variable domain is DGGITQSPKYLFRKEGQNVTLSCEQNLNHDAMYWYRQDPGQGLRLIYYSQIVNDFQKGDIAEGYSVSREKKESFPLTVTSAQKNPTAFYLCASNIGDNTEAFFGQGTRLTVV.

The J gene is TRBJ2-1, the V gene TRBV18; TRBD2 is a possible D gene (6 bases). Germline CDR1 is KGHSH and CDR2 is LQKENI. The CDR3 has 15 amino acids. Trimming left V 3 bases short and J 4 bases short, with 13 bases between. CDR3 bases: TGTGCCAGCTCACCGTCGGGAGCCCCTTACAATGAGCAGTTCTTC. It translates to CASSPSGAPYNEQFF.

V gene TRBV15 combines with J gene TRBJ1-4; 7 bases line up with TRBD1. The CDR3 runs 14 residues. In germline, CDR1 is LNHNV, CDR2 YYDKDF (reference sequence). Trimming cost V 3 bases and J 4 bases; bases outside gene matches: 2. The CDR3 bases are TGTGCCACCAGCAGGGACAGGATTAATGAAAAACTGTTTTTT. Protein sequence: CATSRDRINEKLFF.

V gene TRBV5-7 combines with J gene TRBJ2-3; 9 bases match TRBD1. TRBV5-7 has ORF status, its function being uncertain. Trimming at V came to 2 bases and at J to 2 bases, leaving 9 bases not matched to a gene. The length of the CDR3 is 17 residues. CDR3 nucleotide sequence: TGTGCCAGCAGCTTCCGGGACAGGGAATTTCTCACAGATACGCAGTATTTT. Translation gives CASSFRDREFLTDTQYF.

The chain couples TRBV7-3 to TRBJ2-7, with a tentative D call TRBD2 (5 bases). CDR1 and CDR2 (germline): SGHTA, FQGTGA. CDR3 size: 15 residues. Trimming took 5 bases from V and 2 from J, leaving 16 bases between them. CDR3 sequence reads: CASSPRADPTYEQYF. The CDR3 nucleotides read TGTGCCAGCAGCCCGCGAGCGGATCCGACCTACGAGCAGTACTTC.

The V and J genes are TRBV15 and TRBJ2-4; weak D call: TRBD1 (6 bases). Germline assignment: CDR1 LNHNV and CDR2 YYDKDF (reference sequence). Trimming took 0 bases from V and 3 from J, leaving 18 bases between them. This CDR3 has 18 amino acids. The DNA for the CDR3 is TGTGCCACCAGCAGAGAAGGTATAGGGGGTTCTGTCAAAAACATTCAGTACTTC. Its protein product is CATSREGIGGSVKNIQYF.

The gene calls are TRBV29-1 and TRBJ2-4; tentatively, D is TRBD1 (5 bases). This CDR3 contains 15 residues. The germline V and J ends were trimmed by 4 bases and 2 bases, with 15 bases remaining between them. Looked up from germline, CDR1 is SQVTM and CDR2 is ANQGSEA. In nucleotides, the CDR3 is TGCAGCGTTGGTGGACAATCTTCAACCAAAAACATTCAGTACTTC. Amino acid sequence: CSVGGQSSTKNIQYF.

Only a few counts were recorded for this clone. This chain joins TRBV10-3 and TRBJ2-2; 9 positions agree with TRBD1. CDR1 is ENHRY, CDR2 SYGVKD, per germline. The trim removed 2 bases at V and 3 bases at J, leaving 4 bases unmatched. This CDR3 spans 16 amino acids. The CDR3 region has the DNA TGTGCCATCAGTGAGGGACAGGGGCAGGACACCGGGGAGCTGTTTTTT. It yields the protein CAISEGQGQDTGELFF.

The CDR3, as DNA: TGTGCCAGCAGTTTACCCCAGCGGGAGGTGGGCAATGAGCAGTTCTTC. Amino acid sequence: CASSLPQREVGNEQFF. The chain carries TRBV6-2 or TRBV6-3 and TRBJ2-1; 9 bases are shared with TRBD2. CDR3 size: 16 residues. V gave up 4 bases and J gave up 6 bases; unmatched junction bases: 10. CDR1 is MNHEY, CDR2 SVGEGT, per germline.

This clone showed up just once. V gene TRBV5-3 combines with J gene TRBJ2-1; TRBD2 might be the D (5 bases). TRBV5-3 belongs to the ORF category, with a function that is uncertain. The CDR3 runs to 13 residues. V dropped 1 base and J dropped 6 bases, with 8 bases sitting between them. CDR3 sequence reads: CARSLRGINEQFF. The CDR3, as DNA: TGTGCCAGAAGCTTGCGGGGTATCAATGAGCAGTTCTTC.

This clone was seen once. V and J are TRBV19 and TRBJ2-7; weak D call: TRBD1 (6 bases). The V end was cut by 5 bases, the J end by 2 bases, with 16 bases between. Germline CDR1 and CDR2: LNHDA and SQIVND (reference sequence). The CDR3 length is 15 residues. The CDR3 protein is CASSPRTAQPYEQYF. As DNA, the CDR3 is TGTGCCAGTAGTCCTAGGACAGCCCAGCCCTACGAGCAGTACTTC.

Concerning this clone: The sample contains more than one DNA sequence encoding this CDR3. In DNA form, the CDR3 reads TGTGCCAGCACTAGGACAGGGGGCTACGAGCAGTACTTC. Encoded protein: CASTRTGGYEQYF. This rearrangement joins TRBV6-5 to TRBJ2-7; 10 bases agree with TRBD1. J lost 3 bases, V lost 7 bases, and 3 bases had no gene match. The CDR3 runs 13 residues. Germline V gene data show CDR1 as MNHEY and CDR2 as SVGAGI.

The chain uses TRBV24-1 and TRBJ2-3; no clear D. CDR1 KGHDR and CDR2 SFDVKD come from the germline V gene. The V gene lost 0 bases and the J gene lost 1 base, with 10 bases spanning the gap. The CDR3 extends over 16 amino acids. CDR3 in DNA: TGTGCCACCAGTGATTTGACTTTTGGAGGCACAGATACGCAGTATTTT. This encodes CATSDLTFGGTDTQYF.

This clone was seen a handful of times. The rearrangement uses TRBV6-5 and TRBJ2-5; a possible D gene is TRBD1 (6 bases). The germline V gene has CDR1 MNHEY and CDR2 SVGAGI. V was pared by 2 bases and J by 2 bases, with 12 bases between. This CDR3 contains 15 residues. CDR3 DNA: TGTGCCAGCAGTTACCGGACAGTTACTCAAGAGACCCAGTACTTC. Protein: CASSYRTVTQETQYF.

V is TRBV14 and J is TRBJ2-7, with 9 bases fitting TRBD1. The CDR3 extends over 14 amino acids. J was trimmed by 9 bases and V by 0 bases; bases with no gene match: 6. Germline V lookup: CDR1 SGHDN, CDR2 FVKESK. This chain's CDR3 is CASSQDKDRGGQYF. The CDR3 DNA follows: TGTGCCAGCAGCCAAGATAAGGACAGGGGTGGGCAGTACTTC.

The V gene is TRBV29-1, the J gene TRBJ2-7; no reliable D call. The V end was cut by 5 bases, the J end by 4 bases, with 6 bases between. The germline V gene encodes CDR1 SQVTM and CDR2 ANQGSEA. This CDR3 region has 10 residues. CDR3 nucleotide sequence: TGCAGCGTTAAAGTATACGAGCAGTACTTC. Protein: CSVKVYEQYF.

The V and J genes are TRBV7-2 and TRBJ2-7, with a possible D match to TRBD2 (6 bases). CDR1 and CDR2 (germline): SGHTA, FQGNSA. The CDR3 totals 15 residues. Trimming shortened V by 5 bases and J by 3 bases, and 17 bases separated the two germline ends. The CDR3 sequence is CASSQAGTSLYEQYF. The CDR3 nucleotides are TGTGCCAGCAGCCAGGCCGGGACTTCCCTCTACGAGCAGTACTTC.

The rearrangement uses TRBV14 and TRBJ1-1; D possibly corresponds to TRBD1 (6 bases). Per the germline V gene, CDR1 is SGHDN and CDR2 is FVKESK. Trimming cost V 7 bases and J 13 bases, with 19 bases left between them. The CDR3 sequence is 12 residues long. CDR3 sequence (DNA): TGTGCCAGCACCCCTCACCAGGGGATTGTTTTCTTT. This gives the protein CASTPHQGIVFF.

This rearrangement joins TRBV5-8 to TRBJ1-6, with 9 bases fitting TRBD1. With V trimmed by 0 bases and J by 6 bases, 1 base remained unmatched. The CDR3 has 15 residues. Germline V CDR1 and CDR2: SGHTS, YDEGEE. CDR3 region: CASSLGGQGNSPLHF. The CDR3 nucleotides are TGTGCCAGCAGCTTGGGGGGACAGGGTAATTCACCCCTCCACTTT.

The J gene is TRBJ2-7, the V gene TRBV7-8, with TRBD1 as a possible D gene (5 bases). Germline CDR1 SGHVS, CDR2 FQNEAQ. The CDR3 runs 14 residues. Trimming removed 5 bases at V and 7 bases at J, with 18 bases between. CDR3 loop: CASSGAKVLKEQYF. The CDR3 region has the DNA TGTGCCAGCAGCGGGGCCAAGGTCCTGAAAGAGCAGTACTTC.

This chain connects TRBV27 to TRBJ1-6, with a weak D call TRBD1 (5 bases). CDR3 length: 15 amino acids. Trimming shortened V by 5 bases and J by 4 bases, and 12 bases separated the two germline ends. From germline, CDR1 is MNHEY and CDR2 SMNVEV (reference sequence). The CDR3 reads CASSPPRDYNSPLHF. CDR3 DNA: TGTGCCAGCAGTCCCCCCAGGGATTATAATTCACCCCTCCACTTT.

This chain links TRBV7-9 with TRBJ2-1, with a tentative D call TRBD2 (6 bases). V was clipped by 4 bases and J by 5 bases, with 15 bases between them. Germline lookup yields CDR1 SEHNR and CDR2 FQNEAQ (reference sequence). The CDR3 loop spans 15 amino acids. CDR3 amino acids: CASSSWTNPNNEQFF. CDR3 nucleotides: TGTGCCAGCAGCTCCTGGACTAACCCAAACAATGAGCAGTTCTTC.